A selection of T cell receptor beta chains follows, all from one sample in a study of CD8+CD57+ T cells in acquired aplastic anemia. TCRdb analysed the reads with MiXCR anew, one entry per CDR3 protein. The table lists tens of thousands of distinct CDR3 sequences, 75% to 85% of them singletons, with roughly 22% in the top ten. The sample taken for sequencing was sorted CD4+, CD8+, or CD8+CD57+ T cells (not recorded which) from PBMCs. Receptors were obtained from a human donor in good health, serving as a control. The conserved cysteine and the conserved F or W are not part of the CDR3 here. D genes are given only for firm matches.

TRBD2	TRBV11-3	TRBJ2-1	ASSYRIAGGANYNEQF
-	TRBV27	TRBJ2-5	ASSLSWGDQETQY
TRBD2	TRBV2	TRBJ2-7	ASSPGGRNYEQY
-	TRBV10-3	TRBJ1-5	AISREGNQPQH
-	TRBV7-9	TRBJ1-6	ASSWDGNSPLH
-	TRBV9	TRBJ1-6	ASSLRFPPLH
TRBD2	TRBV25-1	TRBJ2-7	ASSEGKGLAVSYEQY
-	TRBV13	TRBJ1-2	ASSLEGGGYGYT
TRBD1	TRBV12-3/TRBV12-4	TRBJ1-6	ASSAGTGTIILALH
TRBD2	TRBV29-1	TRBJ2-7	SVEAGVGYEQY
-	TRBV10-1	TRBJ1-6	ASSDGWTYNSPLH
-	TRBV7-6	TRBJ2-3	ASSLQGSDTQY
-	TRBV15	TRBJ1-5	ATSRDRSNNQPQH
-	TRBV20-1	TRBJ2-1	SARDRVNYNEQF
TRBD1	TRBV15	TRBJ1-5	ATSRRQGYSNQPQH
-	TRBV10-2	TRBJ1-1	ASREGANTEAF
-	TRBV7-8	TRBJ2-5	ASIDRQTPRGTQY
-	TRBV2	TRBJ2-7	ASSRGHANSYEQY
-	TRBV25-1	TRBJ2-3	ASTWTATDTQY
-	TRBV7-6	TRBJ1-6	ASSVGAALSPLH
-	TRBV15	TRBJ2-3	ATSRVARTDTQY
-	TRBV25-1	TRBJ1-2	ASSAGNYGYT
-	TRBV7-9	TRBJ1-1	ASSEAVAF
-	TRBV6-1	TRBJ1-5	ASSETVGDSNQPQH
-	TRBV4-1	TRBJ2-1	ASSQYAGPNEQF
-	TRBV24-1	TRBJ2-7	ATSDSYYEQY
-	TRBV15	TRBJ2-7	ATSRDKGPYEQY
-	TRBV4-1	TRBJ1-5	ASSRAGSGQPQH
-	TRBV19	TRBJ1-6	ASSSQSSLDLH
TRBD1	TRBV2	TRBJ2-5	ASSLTGGETQY
-	TRBV20-1	TRBJ1-2	SGVRDKRGYT
-	TRBV2	TRBJ1-5	ASSLGPDQPQH
-	TRBV6-5	TRBJ1-2	ASSYSSQGGGYT
-	TRBV29-1	TRBJ1-2	SVEVDIEGYGYT
-	TRBV7-9	TRBJ1-1	ASSPLVEAF